This TCR beta chain came from a study of vaccination and CD4 T cells after COVID-19. Looking at the study overall: The convalescents included six males and four females, and among them two were Hispanic while seven were Caucasian.

Treatment indicated: roughly 10-day PBMC culture with coronavirus spike peptide pools or control peptides (ViraFEST assay). The unexposed donor gave CD4+ T cells before the COVID-19 pandemic (2011-2018). About 1.8 million PBMCs went into each well for culture with 9.5 to 10 IU/ml IL-2 and around 10 ug/ml peptide pools. The Oncomine TCR Beta short-read assay sequenced DNA from cultured CD4+ T cells. TCRdb reprocessed the PCR reads via MiXCR and lists one record per CDR3 protein. The table shows 6,500 to 7,000 distinct CDR3 sequences, with 60% to 80% occurring only once. This clonotype was observed once. Its antigen is still unknown. The study, taken as a whole, reports: Counts of SARS-CoV-2-reactive clonotypes had a median that went from approximately 21 to 40, a nonsignificant change.

Trimming stripped 1 base from V and 5 bases from J, with 5 bases between. The CDR3 spans 13 residues. Germline CDR1 and CDR2: MNHNS and SASEGT. The receptor was isolated from a human donor in good health. The sample was CD4+ T cells from blood, cultured in vitro. This chain links TRBV6-1 with TRBJ2-2; D is uncertain. Written as DNA, the CDR3 is TGTGCCAGCAGTGAAGGCTGGACCGGGGAGCTGTTTTTT. This encodes CASSEGWTGELFF.